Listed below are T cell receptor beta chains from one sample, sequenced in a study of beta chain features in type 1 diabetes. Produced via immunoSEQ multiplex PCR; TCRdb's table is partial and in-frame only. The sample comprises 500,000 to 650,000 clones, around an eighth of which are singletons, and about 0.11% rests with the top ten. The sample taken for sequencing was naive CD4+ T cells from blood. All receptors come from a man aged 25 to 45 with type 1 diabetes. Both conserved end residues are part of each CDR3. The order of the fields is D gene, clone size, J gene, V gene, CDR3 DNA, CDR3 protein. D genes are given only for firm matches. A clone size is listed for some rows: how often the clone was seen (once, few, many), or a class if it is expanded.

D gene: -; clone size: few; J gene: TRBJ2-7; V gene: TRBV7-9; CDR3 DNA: TGTGCCAGCAGCTTACAGGACACCTCCTACGAGCAGTACTTC; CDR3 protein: CASSLQDTSYEQYF
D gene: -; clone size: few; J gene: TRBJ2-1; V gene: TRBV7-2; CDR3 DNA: TGTGCCAGCAGCCCAACGCGGGGGCACTCCTACAATGAGCAGTTCTTC; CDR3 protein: CASSPTRGHSYNEQFF
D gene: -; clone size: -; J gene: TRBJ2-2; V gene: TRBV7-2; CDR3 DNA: TGTGCCAGCAGCTTTTACACCACCGGGGAGCTGTTTTTT; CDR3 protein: CASSFYTTGELFF
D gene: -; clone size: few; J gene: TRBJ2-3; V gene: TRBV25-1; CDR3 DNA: TGTGCCAGCAGTGAATTTGGCAGGGCCCCCACAGATACGCAGTATTTT; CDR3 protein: CASSEFGRAPTDTQYF
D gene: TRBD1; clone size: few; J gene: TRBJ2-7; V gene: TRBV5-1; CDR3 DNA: TGCGCCAGCAGCTCCGGGACAGGGGAAAACACCCTACGACAACAGTACTTC; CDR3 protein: CASSSGTGENTLRQQYF
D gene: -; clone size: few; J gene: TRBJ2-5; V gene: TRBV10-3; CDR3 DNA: TGTGCCTCGAAAGGGGGAGTTCAAGAGACCCAGTACTTC; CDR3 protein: CASKGGVQETQYF
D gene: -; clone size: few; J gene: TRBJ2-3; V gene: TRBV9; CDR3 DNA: TGTGCCAGCAGCTATGCCGGACAGACTAGCACAGATACGCAGTATTTT; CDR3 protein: CASSYAGQTSTDTQYF
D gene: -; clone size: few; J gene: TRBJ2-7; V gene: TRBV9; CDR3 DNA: TGTGCCAGCAGCCCTAGATTGGGATACTACGAGCAGTACTTC; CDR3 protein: CASSPRLGYYEQYF
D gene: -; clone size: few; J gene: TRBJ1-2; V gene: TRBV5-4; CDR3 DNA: TGTGCCAGCAGGCGTGACATAAGTGGCTACACCTTC; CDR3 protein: CASRRDISGYTF
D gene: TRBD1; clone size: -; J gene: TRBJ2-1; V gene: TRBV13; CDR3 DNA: TGTGCCAGCCGGGGGACAGGGTACAATGAGCAGTTCTTC; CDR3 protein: CASRGTGYNEQFF
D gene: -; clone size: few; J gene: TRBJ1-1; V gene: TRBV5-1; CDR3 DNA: TGCGCCAGCAGCTTGGGGCCGGGTCGAGAGAACACTGAAGCTTTCTTT; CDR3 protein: CASSLGPGRENTEAFF
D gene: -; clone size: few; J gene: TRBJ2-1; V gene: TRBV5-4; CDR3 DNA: TGTGCCAGCAGCTCCTCCCCGCAGGAGTATGAGCAGTTCTTC; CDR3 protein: CASSSSPQEYEQFF
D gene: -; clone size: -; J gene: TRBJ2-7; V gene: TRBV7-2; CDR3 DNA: TGTGCCAGCAGCTCAGCGGCCTCAGCCGGTAAGGGCGAGCAGTACTTC; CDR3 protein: CASSSAASAGKGEQYF
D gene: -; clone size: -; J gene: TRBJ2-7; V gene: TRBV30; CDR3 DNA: TGTGCCTGGAGCGTAGGGAGTAGGATCCCCCCCTACGAGCAGTACTTC; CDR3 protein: CAWSVGSRIPPYEQYF
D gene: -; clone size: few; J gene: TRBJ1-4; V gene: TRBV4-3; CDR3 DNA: TGCGCCAGCAGCCAAAACGGCAGGGTTGACGAAAAACTGTTTTTT; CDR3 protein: CASSQNGRVDEKLFF
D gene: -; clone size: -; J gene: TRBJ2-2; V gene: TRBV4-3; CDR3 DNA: TGCGCCAGCAGCCAAGATTCCAACGCCGGGGAGCTGTTTTTT; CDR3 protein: CASSQDSNAGELFF
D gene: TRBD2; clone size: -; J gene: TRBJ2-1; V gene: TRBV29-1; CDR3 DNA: TGCAGCGTTGTAGCGGGCACCAGCTCCTACAATGAGCAGTTCTTC; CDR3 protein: CSVVAGTSSYNEQFF
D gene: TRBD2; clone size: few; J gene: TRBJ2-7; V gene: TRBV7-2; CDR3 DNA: TGTGCCAGCAGCTTAAGGACTAGCGGGGCCTCCTACGAGCAGTACTTC; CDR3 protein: CASSLRTSGASYEQYF
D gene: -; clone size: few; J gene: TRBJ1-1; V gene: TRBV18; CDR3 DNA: TGTGCCAGCTCCCCGACTGCCGACATGAACACTGAAGCTTTCTTT; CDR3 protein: CASSPTADMNTEAFF
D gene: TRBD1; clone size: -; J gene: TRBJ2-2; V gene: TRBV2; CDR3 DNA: TGTGCCAGCAGTGAAATGGGACAGGAGAACACCGGGGAGCTGTTTTTT; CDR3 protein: CASSEMGQENTGELFF
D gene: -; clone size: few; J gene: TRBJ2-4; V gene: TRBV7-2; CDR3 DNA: TGTGCCAGCAGCGCCCCACAGGTGGGCATTCAGTACTTC; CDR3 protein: CASSAPQVGIQYF
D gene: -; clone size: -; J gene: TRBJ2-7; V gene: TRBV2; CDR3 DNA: TGTGCCAGCAGTGAAGGGCGTGGGGTCTTAAACTCCTACGAGCAGTACTTC; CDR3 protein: CASSEGRGVLNSYEQYF
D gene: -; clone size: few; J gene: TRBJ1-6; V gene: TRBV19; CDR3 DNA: TGTGCCAGTAGTATGCAGGGTCAGGATTCACCCCTCCACTTT; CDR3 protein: CASSMQGQDSPLHF
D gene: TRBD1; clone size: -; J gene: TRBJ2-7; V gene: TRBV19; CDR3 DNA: TGTGCCAGTAGTATAGCCGGGACAGGGGGCTCCGAGCAGTACTTC; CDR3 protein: CASSIAGTGGSEQYF
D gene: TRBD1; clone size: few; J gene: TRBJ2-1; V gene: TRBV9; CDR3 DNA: TGTGCCAGCAGCTCGGGGATACAGGGGATTTCCTACAATGAGCAGTTCTTC; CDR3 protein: CASSSGIQGISYNEQFF
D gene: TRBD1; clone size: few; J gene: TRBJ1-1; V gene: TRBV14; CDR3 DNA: TGTGCCAGCAGCCAAACAGGGGGCACTGAAGCTTTCTTT; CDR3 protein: CASSQTGGTEAFF
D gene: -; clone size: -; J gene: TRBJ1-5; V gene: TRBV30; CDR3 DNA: TGTGCCTGGAGTATCCCTATGAGCAATCAGCCCCAGCATTTT; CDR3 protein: CAWSIPMSNQPQHF
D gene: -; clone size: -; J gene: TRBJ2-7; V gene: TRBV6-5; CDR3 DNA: TGTGCCAGCAGCCCCCGTGGCGACGAGCAGTACTTC; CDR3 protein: CASSPRGDEQYF
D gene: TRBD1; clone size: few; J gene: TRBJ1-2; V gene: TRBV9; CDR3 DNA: TGTGCCAGCAGCGCACAGGGGAACTATGGCTACACCTTC; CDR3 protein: CASSAQGNYGYTF
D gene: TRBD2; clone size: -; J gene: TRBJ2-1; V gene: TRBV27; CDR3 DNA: TGTGCCAGCAGTCTACGGGGGGTCCCCAATGAGCAGTTCTTC; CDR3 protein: CASSLRGVPNEQFF
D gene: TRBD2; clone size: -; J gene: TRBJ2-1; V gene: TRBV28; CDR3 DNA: TGTGCCAGCAGTCCAACCCTAGCGGGGGGGCCCTACAATGAGCAGTTCTTC; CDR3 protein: CASSPTLAGGPYNEQFF
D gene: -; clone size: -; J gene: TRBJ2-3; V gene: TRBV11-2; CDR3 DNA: TGTGCCAGCAGCCCCGGGGGGCGGCGGGATACGCAGTATTTT; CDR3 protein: CASSPGGRRDTQYF
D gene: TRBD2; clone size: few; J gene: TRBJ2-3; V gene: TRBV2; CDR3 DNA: TGTGCCAGCAGTACTAGCGGACGGGTCACAGATACGCAGTATTTT; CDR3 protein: CASSTSGRVTDTQYF
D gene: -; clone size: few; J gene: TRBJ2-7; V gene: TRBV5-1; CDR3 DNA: TGCGCCAGCAGCTTGGCCCTGGGAACCTACGAGCAGTACTTC; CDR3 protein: CASSLALGTYEQYF
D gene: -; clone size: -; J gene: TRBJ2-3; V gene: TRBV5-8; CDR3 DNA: TGTGCCAGCAGCCGAGCGGCAGATACGCAGTATTTT; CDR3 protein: CASSRAADTQYF
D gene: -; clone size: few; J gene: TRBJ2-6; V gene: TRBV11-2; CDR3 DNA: TGTGCCAGCAGCCCTCGAGGGGCTGGGGCCAACGTCCTGACTTTC; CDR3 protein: CASSPRGAGANVLTF
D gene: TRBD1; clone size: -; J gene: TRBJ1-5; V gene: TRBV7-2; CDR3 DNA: TGTGCCAGCAGCTTATGGGGCAGGGGGCTTAATCAGCCCCAGCATTTT; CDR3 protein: CASSLWGRGLNQPQHF
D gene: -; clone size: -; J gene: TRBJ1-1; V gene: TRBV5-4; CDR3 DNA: TGTGCCAGCAGCTTGCCGGGTAACACTGAAGCTTTCTTT; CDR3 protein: CASSLPGNTEAFF
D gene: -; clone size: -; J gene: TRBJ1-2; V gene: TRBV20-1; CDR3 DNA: TGCAGTACAGAGAACTATGGCTACACCTTC; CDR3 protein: CSTENYGYTF
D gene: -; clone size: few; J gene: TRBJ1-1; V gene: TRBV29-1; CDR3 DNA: TGCAGCGTCCCGAGGGGCTTAGGCACTGAAGCTTTCTTT; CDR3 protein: CSVPRGLGTEAFF
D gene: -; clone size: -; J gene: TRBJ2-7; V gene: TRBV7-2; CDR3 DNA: TGTGCCAGCAGCTTCTACATTCCTTACGAGCAGTACTTC; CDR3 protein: CASSFYIPYEQYF
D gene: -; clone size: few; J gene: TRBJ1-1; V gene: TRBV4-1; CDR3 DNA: TGCGCCAGCAGCCAAACCAGGGACACCTACGAGAACACTGAAGCTTTCTTT; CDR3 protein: CASSQTRDTYENTEAFF
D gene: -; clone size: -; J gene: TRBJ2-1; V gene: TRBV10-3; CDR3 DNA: TGTGCCATCAGTGAGTCCAGCAAGAGCTCCTACAATGAGCAGTTCTTC; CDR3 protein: CAISESSKSSYNEQFF
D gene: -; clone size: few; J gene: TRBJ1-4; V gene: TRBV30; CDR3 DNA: TGTGCCTGGACTAAGAAGCAGGATGAAAAACTGTTTTTT; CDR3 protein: CAWTKKQDEKLFF
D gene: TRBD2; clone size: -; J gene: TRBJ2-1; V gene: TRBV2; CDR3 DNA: TGTGCCAGCATGGCGGGGGGAATGGGGTCCTACAATGAGCAGTTCTTC; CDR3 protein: CASMAGGMGSYNEQFF
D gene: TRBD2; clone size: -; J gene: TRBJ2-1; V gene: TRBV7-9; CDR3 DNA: TGTGCCAGCAGCCTAGCGGGGGGTAATTACAATGAGCAGTTCTTC; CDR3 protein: CASSLAGGNYNEQFF
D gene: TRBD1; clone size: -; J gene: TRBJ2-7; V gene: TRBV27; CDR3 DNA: TGTGCCAGCAGTCCAGGGACAGGGGCAAGCTCCTACGAGCAGTACTTC; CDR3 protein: CASSPGTGASSYEQYF
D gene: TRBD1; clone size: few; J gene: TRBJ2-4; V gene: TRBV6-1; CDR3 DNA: TGTGCCAGCAGTGACCAGGGGGCTGGGAACATTCAGTACTTC; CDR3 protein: CASSDQGAGNIQYF
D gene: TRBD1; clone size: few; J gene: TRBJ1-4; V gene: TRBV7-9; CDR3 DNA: TGTGCCAGCAGCAGACAGGGCACCGTAGGTGAAAAACTGTTTTTT; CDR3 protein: CASSRQGTVGEKLFF
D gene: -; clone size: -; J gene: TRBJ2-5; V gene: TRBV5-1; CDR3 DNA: TGCGCCAGCAGCTTGTATGGGGAGACCCAGTACTTC; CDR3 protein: CASSLYGETQYF
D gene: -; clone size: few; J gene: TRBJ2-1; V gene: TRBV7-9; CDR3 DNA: TGTGCCAGCAGCTTTCTGGGATACGATGAGCAGTTCTTC; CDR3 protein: CASSFLGYDEQFF
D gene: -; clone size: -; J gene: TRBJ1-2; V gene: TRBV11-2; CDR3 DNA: TGTGCCAGCAGCATACTCGGTACTGGGGATGGCTACACCTTC; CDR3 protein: CASSILGTGDGYTF
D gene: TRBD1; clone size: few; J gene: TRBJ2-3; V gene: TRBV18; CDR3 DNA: TGTGCCAGCTCCACCGGGACAGGGAGCACAGATACGCAGTATTTT; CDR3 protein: CASSTGTGSTDTQYF
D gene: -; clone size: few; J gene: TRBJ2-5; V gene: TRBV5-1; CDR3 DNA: TGCGCCAGCAGCTTGGAGGGGCAGTTGGAGACCCAGTACTTC; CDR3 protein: CASSLEGQLETQYF
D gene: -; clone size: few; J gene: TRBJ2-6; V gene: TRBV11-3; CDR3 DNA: TGTGCCAGCAGCCACAGGGTGGTAGGGGCCAACGTCCTGACTTTC; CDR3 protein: CASSHRVVGANVLTF
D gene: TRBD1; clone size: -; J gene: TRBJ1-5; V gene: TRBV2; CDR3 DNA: TGTGCCAGCAGTTCCAGGGGGGTTAGCAATCAGCCCCAGCATTTT; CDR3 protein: CASSSRGVSNQPQHF
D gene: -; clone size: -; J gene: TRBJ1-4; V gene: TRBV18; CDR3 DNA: TGTGCCAGCTCACCGGGTGAAAAACTGTTTTTT; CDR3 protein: CASSPGEKLFF
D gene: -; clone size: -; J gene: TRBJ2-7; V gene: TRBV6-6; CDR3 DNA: TGTGCCAGCAGTTACTATCCTCAGGGTCACGAGCAGTACTTC; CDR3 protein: CASSYYPQGHEQYF
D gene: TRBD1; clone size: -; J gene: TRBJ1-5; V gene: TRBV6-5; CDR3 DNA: TGTGCCAGCAGTTACTCGGGGCAGGGGGTCTGGCCCCAGCATTTT; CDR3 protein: CASSYSGQGVWPQHF
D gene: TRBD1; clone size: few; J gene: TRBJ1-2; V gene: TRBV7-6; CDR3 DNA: TGTGCCAGCAGCTCCTTTAGAGAAGACAGGGCCTATGGCTACACCTTC; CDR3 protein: CASSSFREDRAYGYTF